This TCR beta chain was recovered during a study of cytomegalovirus exposure and HLA in healthy donors. Study-wide context: Unique TCRs numbering around 85 million, obtained from HLA-typed donors, made up an early data release.

It was with 60 Vbeta and 13 Jbeta primers that the PCR ran. The data were produced by immunoSEQ multiplex PCR, yet TCRdb's version contains in-frame clones alone and is incomplete. The data contain about 92,000 clones, around four fifths of them singletons. Turning to this clone: The antigen remains undetermined.

Study outcomes and limitations: TCR beta chain V- and J-gene trimming was linked, in a later analysis, to a missense variant in DCLRE1C. The authors later found most CMV-associated TCR beta chains appeared HLA-restricted. The only immune exposure information that was available was CMV serostatus.

Trimming removed 3 bases at V and 7 bases at J, with 9 bases between. Germline assignment: CDR1 SEHNR and CDR2 FQNEAQ (reference sequence). This CDR3 spans 12 amino acids. Source material: PBMCs. The TCR sequence derives from a woman aged 18 to 35 in good health and CMV-seropositive. The chain employs TRBV7-9 and TRBJ1-2, with D hard to call. The CDR3 bases are TGTGCCAGCAGCTTCGAGGGCTCTGGCTACACCTTC. Protein sequence: CASSFEGSGYTF.